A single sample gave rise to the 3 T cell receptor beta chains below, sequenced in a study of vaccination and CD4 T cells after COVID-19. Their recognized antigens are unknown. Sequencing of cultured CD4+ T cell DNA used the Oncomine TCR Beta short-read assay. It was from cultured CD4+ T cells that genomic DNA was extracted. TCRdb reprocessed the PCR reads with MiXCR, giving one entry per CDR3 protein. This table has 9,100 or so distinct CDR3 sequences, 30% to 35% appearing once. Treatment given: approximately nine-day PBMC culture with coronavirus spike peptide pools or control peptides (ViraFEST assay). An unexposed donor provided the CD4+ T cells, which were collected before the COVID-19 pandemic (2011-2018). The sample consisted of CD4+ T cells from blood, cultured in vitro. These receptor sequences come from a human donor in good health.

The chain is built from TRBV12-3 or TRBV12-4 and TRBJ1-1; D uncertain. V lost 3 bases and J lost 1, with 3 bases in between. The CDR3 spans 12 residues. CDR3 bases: TGTGCCAGCAGTTTCACGAACACTGAAGCTTTCTTT. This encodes CASSFTNTEAFF.

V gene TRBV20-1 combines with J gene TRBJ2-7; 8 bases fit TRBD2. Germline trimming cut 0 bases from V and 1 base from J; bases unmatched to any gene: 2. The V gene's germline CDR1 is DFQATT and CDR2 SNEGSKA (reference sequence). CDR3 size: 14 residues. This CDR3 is CSARDSSGSYEQYF. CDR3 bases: TGCAGTGCTAGAGACTCTAGCGGGTCCTACGAGCAGTACTTC.

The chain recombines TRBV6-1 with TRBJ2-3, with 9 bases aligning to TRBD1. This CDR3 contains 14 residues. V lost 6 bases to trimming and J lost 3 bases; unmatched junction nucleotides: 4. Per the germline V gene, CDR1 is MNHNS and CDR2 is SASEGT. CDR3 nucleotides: TGTGCCAGCAGACGGACAGGGGAGACAGATACGCAGTATTTT. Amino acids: CASRRTGETDTQYF.